Listed below are T cell receptor beta chains from one sample, sequenced in a study of T-cell reconstitution after alpha-beta-depleted transplantation in children. TCRdb reprocessed the PCR reads with MiXCR, giving one entry per CDR3 protein. The table lists over 550,000 distinct CDR3 sequences, 10% to 13% of them singletons. This specimen consisted of PBMCs from the stem cell graft donor, obtained from the stem cell graft. Source of these receptors: a human donor who donated a stem cell graft to a child with acute myeloid leukemia. The CDR3 runs from the conserved cysteine through the conserved F or W. A D gene is named only where the DNA matches it firmly. A clone size is listed for some rows: how often the clone was seen (once, few, many), or a class if it is expanded.

cdr3_length,clone_size,d_call,v_call,j_call,cdr3_aa,cdr3_nt
15,NA,TRBD1,TRBV20-1,TRBJ1-5,CSARLGTGGNQPQHF,TGCAGTGCTCGTTTAGGGACAGGGGGCAATCAGCCCCAGCATTTT
14,few,NA,TRBV30,TRBJ2-7,CAWSVGGLTYEQYF,TGTGCCTGGAGTGTCGGGGGTTTAACTTACGAGCAGTACTTC
15,few,TRBD2,TRBV12-3/TRBV12-4,TRBJ2-1,CASSLGTSGSGEQFF,TGTGCCAGCAGCCTCGGGACTAGCGGGAGTGGTGAGCAGTTCTTC
15,NA,NA,TRBV4-3,TRBJ2-2,CASSQVLGDTGELFF,TGCGCCAGCAGCCAAGTTCTAGGCGACACCGGGGAGCTGTTTTTT
16,many,NA,TRBV24-1,TRBJ2-1,CATSDFRGSSYNEQFF,TGTGCCACCAGTGATTTTCGGGGAAGCTCCTACAATGAGCAGTTCTTC
13,many,NA,TRBV5-1,TRBJ2-1,CASSLGLVNEQFF,TGCGCCAGCAGCTTGGGACTAGTCAATGAGCAGTTCTTC
13,many,NA,TRBV6-2/TRBV6-3,TRBJ2-1,CASSYLGYNEQFF,TGTGCCAGCAGTTACTTGGGATACAATGAGCAGTTCTTC
14,NA,TRBD2,TRBV6-5,TRBJ2-1,CASRQTSGRFVQFF,TGTGCCAGCAGACAGACTAGCGGGAGGTTTGTGCAGTTCTTC
15,few,NA,TRBV28,TRBJ2-1,CASSPTSVALGEQFF,TGTGCCAGCAGTCCAACCTCGGTGGCGCTGGGTGAGCAGTTCTTC
14,NA,TRBD2,TRBV12-3/TRBV12-4,TRBJ2-3,CASSGEGRVDTQYF,TGTGCCAGCAGTGGGGAGGGACGTGTAGATACGCAGTATTTT
13,few,NA,TRBV7-2,TRBJ1-2,CASSLWGDDGYTF,TGTGCCAGCAGCTTATGGGGTGACGATGGCTACACCTTC
14,many,NA,TRBV5-1,TRBJ2-7,CASSLVQGTYEQYF,TGCGCCAGCAGCTTGGTACAGGGAACCTACGAGCAGTACTTC
14,NA,NA,TRBV2,TRBJ1-6,CASSGGTWNSPLHF,TGTGCCAGCAGTGGCGGGACGTGGAATTCACCCCTCCACTTT
13,NA,TRBD2,TRBV30,TRBJ2-1,CALGGRAGDEQFF,TGTGCCCTTGGGGGGAGGGCCGGGGATGAGCAGTTCTTC
14,NA,NA,TRBV6-1,TRBJ2-7,CASIGSDPTYEQYF,TGTGCCAGCATTGGGTCGGACCCGACCTACGAGCAGTACTTC
14,NA,NA,TRBV3-1,TRBJ2-1,CASSQVSLGGEQFF,TGTGCCAGCAGCCAAGTAAGCCTCGGAGGTGAGCAGTTCTTC
15,few,NA,TRBV5-1,TRBJ2-5,CASSLAGGIGETQYF,TGCGCCAGCAGCTTGGCCGGAGGAATAGGGGAGACCCAGTACTTC
16,NA,NA,TRBV20-1,TRBJ2-3,CSASGSEWEGTDTQYF,TGCAGTGCTAGCGGGAGCGAGTGGGAGGGCACAGATACGCAGTATTTT
12,many,NA,TRBV5-1,TRBJ2-7,CASSKEGYEQYF,TGCGCCAGCAGCAAGGAGGGCTACGAGCAGTACTTC
14,NA,NA,TRBV18,TRBJ2-1,CASSSGLTGNEQFF,TGTGCCAGCTCCTCCGGGTTAACGGGGAATGAGCAGTTCTTC
13,few,NA,TRBV25-1,TRBJ1-4,CATAHVRSEKLFF,TGTGCCACCGCCCACGTTAGAAGTGAAAAACTGTTTTTT
14,NA,NA,TRBV7-9,TRBJ2-5,CASSQVAGGETQYF,TGTGCCAGCAGCCAAGTAGCAGGGGGGGAGACCCAGTACTTC
15,NA,NA,TRBV6-1,TRBJ2-2,CASRKNLGHPGELFF,TGTGCCAGCAGAAAGAACTTGGGGCACCCCGGGGAGCTGTTTTTT
12,NA,NA,TRBV29-1,TRBJ2-7,CSVHGSSYEQYF,TGCAGCGTTCACGGTAGCTCCTACGAGCAGTACTTC
15,few,NA,TRBV20-1,TRBJ2-1,CSASDPRARGNEQFF,TGCAGTGCTTCCGACCCCAGGGCGAGGGGGAATGAGCAGTTCTTC
14,few,NA,TRBV28,TRBJ1-5,CASSPRAYNQPQHF,TGTGCCAGCAGTCCACGAGCCTACAATCAGCCCCAGCATTTT
15,few,NA,TRBV12-3/TRBV12-4,TRBJ1-5,CASSLPTTGDRTQHF,TGTGCCAGCAGCCTACCCACGACGGGGGATAGGACCCAGCATTTT
15,NA,TRBD2,TRBV7-2,TRBJ2-7,CASSSLAGVLLEQYF,TGTGCCAGCAGCTCACTAGCGGGAGTCTTACTAGAGCAGTACTTC
14,NA,TRBD1,TRBV5-6,TRBJ1-1,CASSFGTVKTEAFF,TGTGCCAGCAGCTTCGGGACAGTAAAGACTGAAGCTTTCTTT
18,many,NA,TRBV18,TRBJ2-3,CASSPSGGGGYFSDTQYF,TGTGCCAGCTCACCAAGTGGCGGAGGGGGATATTTTTCAGATACGCAGTATTTT
12,few,NA,TRBV29-1,TRBJ2-1,CSVVAGRGEQFF,TGCAGCGTTGTTGCGGGGAGAGGTGAGCAGTTCTTC
14,NA,NA,TRBV4-3,TRBJ2-5,CASSQDRAAGTQYF,TGCGCCAGCAGCCAAGACAGGGCAGCGGGGACCCAGTACTTC
15,few,NA,TRBV11-2,TRBJ2-7,CASSSSLVRRNEQYF,TGTGCCAGCAGCTCGTCACTAGTCCGTAGGAACGAGCAGTACTTC
11,many,NA,TRBV13,TRBJ1-1,CASSLSAEAFF,TGTGCCAGCAGCTTATCTGCTGAAGCTTTCTTT
12,many,TRBD2,TRBV29-1,TRBJ2-7,CSVNLADYEQYF,TGCAGCGTGAATCTAGCGGACTACGAGCAGTACTTC
13,NA,NA,TRBV27,TRBJ1-2,CASSPWDGGGYTF,TGTGCCAGCAGCCCTTGGGACGGAGGGGGCTACACCTTC
13,many,NA,TRBV21-1,TRBJ2-7,CAQPKQKPYEQYF,TGTGCCCAGCCTAAACAGAAGCCCTACGAGCAGTACTTC
14,NA,TRBD2,TRBV20-1,TRBJ2-1,CSARSGRLTNEQFF,TGCAGTGCCCGAAGCGGGAGACTTACCAATGAGCAGTTCTTC
15,few,NA,TRBV18,TRBJ2-7,CASSPSGGGTYEQYF,TGTGCCAGCTCACCTTCGGGTGGAGGAACCTACGAGCAGTACTTC
15,NA,NA,TRBV28,TRBJ2-1,CASSSAERTFPKQFF,TGTGCCAGCAGTTCCGCAGAGCGGACATTCCCAAAGCAGTTCTTC
17,NA,TRBD2,TRBV7-6,TRBJ2-1,CASSPTSGTKSHNEQFF,TGTGCCAGCAGCCCGACTAGCGGGACCAAGTCCCACAATGAGCAGTTCTTC
16,few,NA,TRBV30,TRBJ1-1,CAWSAFGRPGGTEAFF,TGTGCCTGGAGTGCGTTTGGGCGCCCGGGAGGCACTGAAGCTTTCTTT
15,few,NA,TRBV12-3/TRBV12-4,TRBJ1-2,CASSLAGPVRDGYTF,TGTGCCAGCAGTTTAGCTGGGCCCGTAAGAGATGGCTACACCTTC
15,few,NA,TRBV5-5,TRBJ1-1,CASSFGPGVNTEAFF,TGTGCCAGCAGCTTTGGACCAGGGGTGAACACTGAAGCTTTCTTT
18,NA,TRBD2,TRBV6-5,TRBJ2-7,CASSYSSGSLSGSHEQYF,TGTGCCAGCAGTTACTCGAGTGGGTCCCTTAGCGGGAGTCACGAGCAGTACTTC
17,NA,NA,TRBV20-1,TRBJ1-1,CSALRGGTGLHNTEAFF,TGCAGTGCCCTAAGAGGGGGGACTGGTCTTCATAACACTGAAGCTTTCTTT
13,many,NA,TRBV7-3,TRBJ2-3,CASSSPGADTQYF,TGTGCCAGCAGCTCCCCTGGTGCAGATACGCAGTATTTT
13,few,NA,TRBV5-1,TRBJ2-7,CASSLNQGYEQYF,TGCGCCAGCAGCTTGAACCAGGGCTACGAGCAGTACTTC
14,NA,NA,TRBV7-3,TRBJ2-7,CARKSECRAYEQYF,TGTGCCAGAAAGAGTGAATGCCGCGCCTACGAGCAGTACTTC
14,few,NA,TRBV12-3/TRBV12-4,TRBJ1-5,CASSKGGHLGPQHF,TGTGCCAGCAGTAAGGGGGGTCACCTGGGGCCCCAGCATTTT
18,many,TRBD2,TRBV7-2,TRBJ2-1,CASSLAGWGLAGENEQFF,TGTGCCAGCAGCTTAGCCGGTTGGGGACTAGCGGGGGAAAATGAGCAGTTCTTC
15,many,NA,TRBV20-1,TRBJ2-1,CSARGLPGTYNEQFF,TGCAGTGCTAGAGGACTGCCGGGAACCTACAATGAGCAGTTCTTC